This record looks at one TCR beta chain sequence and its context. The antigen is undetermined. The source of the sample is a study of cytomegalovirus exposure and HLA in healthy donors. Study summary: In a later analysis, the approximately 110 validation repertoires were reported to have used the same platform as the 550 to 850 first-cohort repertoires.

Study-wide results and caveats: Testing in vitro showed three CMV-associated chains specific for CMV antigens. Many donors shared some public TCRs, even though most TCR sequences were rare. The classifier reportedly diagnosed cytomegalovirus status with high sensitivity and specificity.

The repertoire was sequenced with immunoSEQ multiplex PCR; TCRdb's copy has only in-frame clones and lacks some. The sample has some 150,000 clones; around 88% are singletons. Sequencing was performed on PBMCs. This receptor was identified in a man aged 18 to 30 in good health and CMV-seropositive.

This CDR3 is CASSLDIIRDRRGYTF. The CDR3 DNA is TGTGCCAGCAGCTTGGATATAATCCGGGACAGGCGTGGCTACACCTTC. This chain joins TRBV5-6 and TRBJ1-2; 8 nucleotides align to TRBD1. V lost 0 bases and J lost 7; bases outside the gene matches: 11. CDR3 length: 16 residues. Germline values: CDR1 SGHDT, CDR2 YYEEEE.